This record looks at one TCR beta chain sequence and its context. TCRdb's copy holds only in-frame clones and misses some; the assay was immunoSEQ multiplex PCR. The table has around 85,000 clones, roughly nine tenths seen once. The germline V gene encodes CDR1 SGDLS and CDR2 YYNGEE. Trimming left V 6 bases short and J 5 bases short, with 20 bases between. The CDR3 runs 15 residues. These data are taken from a study of control samples from healthy donors and cancer patients. The chain is built from TRBV9 and TRBJ2-5; D possibly matches TRBD1 or TRBD2 (5 bases each). What was sequenced was blood. The sequence came from a woman between 55 and 75 years old in good health. The CDR3 protein is CASTSRGGEDETQYF. In nucleotides, the CDR3 is TGTGCCAGCACTAGTCGGGGCGGAGAGGATGAGACCCAGTACTTC.